The 4 T cell receptor beta chains listed next were all sequenced from one sample in a study of beta chain features in type 1 diabetes. The study's findings and limits: When Type 1 diabetes patients were examined, their TCRB CDR3s proved moderately but significantly shorter in all four CD4+ subsets.

Sequencing targeted expressed TCRB transcripts, as all isolated RNA had been reverse transcribed. Method: immunoSEQ multiplex PCR; TCRdb's copy keeps in-frame clones and lacks some. The sample yields about 120,000 clones, 16% seen once. For these TCRs, the target antigens are not known. Sequencing used central memory CD4+ T cells from blood. All receptors come from a man aged 30 to 39 with type 1 diabetes.

V gene TRBV7-2 combines with J gene TRBJ2-5, with TRBD2 as a possible D gene (5 bases). CDR3 length: 13 amino acids. Trimming removed 4 bases from V and 5 bases from J, with 11 bases in between. Germline CDR1 SGHTA, CDR2 FQGNSA. CDR3 protein: CASSSGPGETQYF. CDR3 DNA sequence: TGTGCCAGCAGCTCCGGTCCGGGGGAGACCCAGTACTTC.

This clone was seen many times. The chain recombines TRBV7-2 with TRBJ1-1; D remains ambiguous. This CDR3 contains 12 residues. The germline V gene has CDR1 SGHTA and CDR2 FQGNSA. V gave up 6 bases and J gave up 8 bases, with 13 bases separating them. The CDR3: CASSSWTSEAFF. In DNA, the CDR3 is TGTGCCAGCAGTTCTTGGACCTCCGAAGCTTTCTTT.

A few counts support this clone. The rearrangement links TRBV4-3 to TRBJ2-3, with TRBD2 identical over 14 bases. The CDR3 is 18 amino acids. The germline gives CDR1 LGHNA, CDR2 YSLEER. V shed 1 base and J 4 bases; nucleotides not matched to a gene: 7. CDR3 amino acids: CASSQGLAGGPRADTQYF. DNA of the CDR3: TGCGCCAGCAGCCAAGGACTAGCGGGGGGGCCCCGAGCAGATACGCAGTATTTT.

This clone was detected ten times or more. The V gene is TRBV7-2, the J gene TRBJ2-1; TRBD1 or TRBD2 may be the D gene (6 bases each). The CDR3 totals 15 residues. V dropped 6 bases and J dropped 0 bases, with 12 bases sitting between them. CDR1 is SGHTA and CDR2 is FQGNSA in the germline V gene. The CDR3 nucleotides are TGTGCCAGCAGAGCACGGGGGCCCTCCTACAATGAGCAGTTCTTC. Its protein product is CASRARGPSYNEQFF.